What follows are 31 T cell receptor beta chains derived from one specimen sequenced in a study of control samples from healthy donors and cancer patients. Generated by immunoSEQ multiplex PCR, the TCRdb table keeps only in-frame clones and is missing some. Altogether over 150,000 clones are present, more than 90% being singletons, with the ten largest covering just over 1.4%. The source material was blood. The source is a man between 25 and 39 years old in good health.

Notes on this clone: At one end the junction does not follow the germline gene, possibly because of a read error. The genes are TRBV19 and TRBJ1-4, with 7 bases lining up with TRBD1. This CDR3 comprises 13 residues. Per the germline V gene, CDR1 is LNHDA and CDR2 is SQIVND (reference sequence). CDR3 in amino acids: CASQGGVNEKLFF. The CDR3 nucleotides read TGTGCCAGCCAGGGGGGAGTAAATGAAAAGCTGTTTTTT.

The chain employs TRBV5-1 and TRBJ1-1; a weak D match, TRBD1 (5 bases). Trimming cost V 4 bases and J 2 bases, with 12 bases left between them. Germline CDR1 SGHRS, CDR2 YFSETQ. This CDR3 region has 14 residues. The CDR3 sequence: CASSSAGGNTEAFF. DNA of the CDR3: TGCGCCAGCAGCAGTGCTGGGGGAAACACTGAAGCTTTCTTT. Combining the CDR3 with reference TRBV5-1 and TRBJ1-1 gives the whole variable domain KAGVTQTPRYLIKTRGQQVTLSCSPISGHRSVSWYQQTPGQGLQFLFEYFSETQRNKGNFPGRFSGRQFSNSRSEMNVSTLELGDSALYLCASSSAGGNTEAFFGQGTRLTVV.

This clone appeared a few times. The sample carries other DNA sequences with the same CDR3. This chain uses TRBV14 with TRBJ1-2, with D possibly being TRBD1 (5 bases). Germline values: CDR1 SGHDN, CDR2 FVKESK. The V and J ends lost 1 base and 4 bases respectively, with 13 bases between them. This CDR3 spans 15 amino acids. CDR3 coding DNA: TGTGCCAGCAGCCAAGGCGCCGGGACGGTCTATGGCTACACCTTC. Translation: CASSQGAGTVYGYTF.

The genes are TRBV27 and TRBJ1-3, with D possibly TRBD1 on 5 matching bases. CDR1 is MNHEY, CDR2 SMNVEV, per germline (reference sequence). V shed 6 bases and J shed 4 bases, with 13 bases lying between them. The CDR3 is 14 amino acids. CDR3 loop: CASRGGEGGNTIYF. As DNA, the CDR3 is TGTGCCAGCAGGGGGGGGGAAGGGGGAAACACCATATATTTT.

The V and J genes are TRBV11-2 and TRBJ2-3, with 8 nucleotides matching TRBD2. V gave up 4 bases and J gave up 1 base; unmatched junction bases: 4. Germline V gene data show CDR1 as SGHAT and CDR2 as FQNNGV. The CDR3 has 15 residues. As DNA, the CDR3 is TGTGCCAGCAGCTCGTGGCGGGAGGGCACAGATACGCAGTATTTT. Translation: CASSSWREGTDTQYF. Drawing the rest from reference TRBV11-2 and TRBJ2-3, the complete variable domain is EAGVAQSPRYKIIEKRQSVAFWCNPISGHATLYWYQQILGQGPKLLIQFQNNGVVDDSQLPKDRFSAERLKGVDSTLKIQPAKLEDSAVYLCASSSWREGTDTQYFGPGTRLTVL.

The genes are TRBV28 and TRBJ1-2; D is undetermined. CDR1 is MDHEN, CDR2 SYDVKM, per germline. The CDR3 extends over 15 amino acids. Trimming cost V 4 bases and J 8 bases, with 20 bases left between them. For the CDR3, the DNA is TGTGCCAGCAGTTCAAGCGCGGGCCCTGGGAGGGGCTACACCTTC. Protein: CASSSSAGPGRGYTF.

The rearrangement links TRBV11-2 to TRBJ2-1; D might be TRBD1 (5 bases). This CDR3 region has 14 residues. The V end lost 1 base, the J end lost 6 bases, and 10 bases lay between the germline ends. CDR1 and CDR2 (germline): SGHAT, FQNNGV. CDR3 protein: CASSLAWQGNEQFF. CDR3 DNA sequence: TGTGCCAGCAGCTTAGCTTGGCAGGGCAATGAGCAGTTCTTC.

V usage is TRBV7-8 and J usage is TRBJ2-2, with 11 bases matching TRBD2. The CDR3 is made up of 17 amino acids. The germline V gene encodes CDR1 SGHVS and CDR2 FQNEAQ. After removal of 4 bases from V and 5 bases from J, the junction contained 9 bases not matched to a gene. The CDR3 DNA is TGTGCCAGCAGCTCAGATAATAGCGGGAGGGGGACCGGGGAGCTGTTTTTT. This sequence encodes CASSSDNSGRGTGELFF.

The CDR3 loop is CASSPGRYEAFF. CDR3 DNA: TGTGCCAGCTCACCCGGACGGTATGAAGCTTTCTTT. The V gene is TRBV18, the J gene TRBJ1-1, with D hard to call. Trimming removed 3 bases from V and 7 bases from J, with 9 bases in between. Germline CDR1 reads KGHSH; CDR2 reads LQKENI. This CDR3 has 12 amino acids.

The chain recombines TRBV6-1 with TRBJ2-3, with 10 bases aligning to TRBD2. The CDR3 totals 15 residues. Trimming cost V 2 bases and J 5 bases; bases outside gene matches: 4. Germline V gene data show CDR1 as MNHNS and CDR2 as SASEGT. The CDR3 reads CASSELAGGLDTQYF. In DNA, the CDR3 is TGTGCCAGCAGTGAATTAGCGGGGGGCTTAGATACGCAGTATTTT.

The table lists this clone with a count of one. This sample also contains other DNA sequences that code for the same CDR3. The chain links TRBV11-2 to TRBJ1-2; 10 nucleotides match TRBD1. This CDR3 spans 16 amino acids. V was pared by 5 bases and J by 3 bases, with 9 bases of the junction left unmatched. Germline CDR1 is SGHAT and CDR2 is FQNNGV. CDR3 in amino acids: CASSPLGQGVYYGYTF. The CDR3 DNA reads TGTGCCAGCAGCCCGCTAGGACAGGGGGTCTACTATGGCTACACCTTC.

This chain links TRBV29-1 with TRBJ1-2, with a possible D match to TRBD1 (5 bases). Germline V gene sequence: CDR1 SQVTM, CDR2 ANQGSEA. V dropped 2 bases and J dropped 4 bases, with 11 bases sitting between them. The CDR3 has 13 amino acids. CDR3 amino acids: CSVEPQGTYGYTF. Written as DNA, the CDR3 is TGCAGCGTTGAACCTCAGGGTACCTATGGCTACACCTTC.

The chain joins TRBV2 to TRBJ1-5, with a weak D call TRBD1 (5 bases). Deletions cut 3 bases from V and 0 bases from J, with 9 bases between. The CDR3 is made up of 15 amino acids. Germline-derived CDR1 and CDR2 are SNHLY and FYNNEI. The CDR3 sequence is CASSDGTISNQPQHF. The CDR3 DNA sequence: TGTGCCAGCAGTGACGGGACTATTAGCAATCAGCCCCAGCATTTT.

CDR3 DNA: TGTGCCAGCAGTGAGGCAGGCGACTCCTATGGCTACACCTTC. Its protein is CASSEAGDSYGYTF. This rearrangement joins TRBV6-1 to TRBJ1-2; unclear D gene. This CDR3 spans 14 amino acids. CDR1 is MNHNS, CDR2 SASEGT, per germline. V was shortened by 3 bases and J by 4 bases, with 12 bases between the two germline ends.

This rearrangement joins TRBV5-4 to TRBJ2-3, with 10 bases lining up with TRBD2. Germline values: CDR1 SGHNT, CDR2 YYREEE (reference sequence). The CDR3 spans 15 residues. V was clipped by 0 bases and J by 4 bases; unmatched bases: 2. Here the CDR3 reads CASSLASGSADTQYF. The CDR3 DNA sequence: TGTGCCAGCAGCTTGGCTAGCGGGAGTGCAGATACGCAGTATTTT.

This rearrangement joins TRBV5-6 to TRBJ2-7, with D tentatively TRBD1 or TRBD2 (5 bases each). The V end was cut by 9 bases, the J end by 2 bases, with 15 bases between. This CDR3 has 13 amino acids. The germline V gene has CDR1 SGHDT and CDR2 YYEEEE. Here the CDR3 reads CATTAGRAYEQYF. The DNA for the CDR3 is TGTGCCACCACCGCGGGCAGGGCCTACGAGCAGTACTTC.

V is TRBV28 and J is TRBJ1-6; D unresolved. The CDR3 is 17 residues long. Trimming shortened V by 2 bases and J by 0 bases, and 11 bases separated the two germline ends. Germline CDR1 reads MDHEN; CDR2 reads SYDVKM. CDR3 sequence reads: CASSLSGGRSYNSPLHF. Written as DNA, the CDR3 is TGTGCCAGCAGTTTAAGCGGAGGGCGCTCCTATAATTCACCCCTCCACTTT. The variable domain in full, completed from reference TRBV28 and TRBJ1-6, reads DVKVTQSSRYLVKRTGEKVFLECVQDMDHENMFWYRQDPGLGLRLIYFSYDVKMKEKGDIPEGYSVSREKKERFSLILESASTNQTSMYLCASSLSGGRSYNSPLHFGNGTRLTVT.

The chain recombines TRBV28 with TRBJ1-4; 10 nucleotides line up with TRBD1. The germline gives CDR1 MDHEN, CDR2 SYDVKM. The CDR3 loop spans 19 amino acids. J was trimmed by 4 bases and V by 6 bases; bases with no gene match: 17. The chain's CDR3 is CASRSKPGQGQGHNEKLFF. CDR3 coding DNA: TGTGCCAGCAGGTCAAAGCCGGGACAGGGACAGGGGCATAATGAAAAACTGTTTTTT.

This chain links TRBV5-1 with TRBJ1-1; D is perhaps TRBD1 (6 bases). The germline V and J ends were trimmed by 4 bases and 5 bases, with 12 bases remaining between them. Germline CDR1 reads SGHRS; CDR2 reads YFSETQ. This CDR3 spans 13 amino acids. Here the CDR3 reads CASSPGVRTEAFF. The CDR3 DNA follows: TGCGCCAGCAGCCCAGGGGTTCGGACTGAAGCTTTCTTT.

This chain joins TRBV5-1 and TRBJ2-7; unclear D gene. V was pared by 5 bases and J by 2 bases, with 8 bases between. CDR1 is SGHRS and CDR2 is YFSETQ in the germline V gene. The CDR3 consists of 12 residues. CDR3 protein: CASRTDTYEQYF. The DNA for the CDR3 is TGCGCCAGCAGGACGGATACCTACGAGCAGTACTTC.

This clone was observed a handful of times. The CDR3 coding sequence is TGTGCCAGCAGCAAGGACAGGGTGGTTGGAAACACCATATATTTT. It is translated as CASSKDRVVGNTIYF. This chain uses TRBV7-2 with TRBJ1-3; 8 bases are shared with TRBD1. CDR1 SGHTA and CDR2 FQGNSA come from the germline V gene. The CDR3 consists of 15 residues. The trim removed 5 bases at V and 3 bases at J, leaving 6 bases unmatched.

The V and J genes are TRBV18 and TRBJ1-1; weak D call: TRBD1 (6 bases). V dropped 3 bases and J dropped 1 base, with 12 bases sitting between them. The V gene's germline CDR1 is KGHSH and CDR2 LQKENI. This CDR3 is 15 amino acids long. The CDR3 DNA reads TGTGCCAGCTCACCGGCCGGGACATCGAACACTGAAGCTTTCTTT. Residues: CASSPAGTSNTEAFF.

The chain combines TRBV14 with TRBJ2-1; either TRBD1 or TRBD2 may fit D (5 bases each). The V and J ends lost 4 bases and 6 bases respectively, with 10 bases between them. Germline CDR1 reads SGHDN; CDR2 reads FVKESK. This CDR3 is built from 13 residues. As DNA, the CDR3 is TGTGCCAGCAGCCTGGTGAGGGGCAATGAGCAGTTCTTC. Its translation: CASSLVRGNEQFF.

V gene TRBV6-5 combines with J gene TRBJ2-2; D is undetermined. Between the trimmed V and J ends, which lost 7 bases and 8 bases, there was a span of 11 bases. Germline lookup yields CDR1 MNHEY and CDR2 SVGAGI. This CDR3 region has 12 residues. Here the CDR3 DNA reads TGTGCCAGCACCTCAACTTTGGGGGAGCTGTTTTTT. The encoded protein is CASTSTLGELFF.

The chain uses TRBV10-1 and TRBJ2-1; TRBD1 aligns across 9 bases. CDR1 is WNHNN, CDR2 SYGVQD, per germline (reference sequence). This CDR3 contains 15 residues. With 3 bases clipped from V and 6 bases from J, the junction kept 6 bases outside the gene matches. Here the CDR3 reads CASSEGTGRLNEQFF. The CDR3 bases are TGCGCCAGCAGTGAAGGGACAGGGAGACTCAATGAGCAGTTCTTC.

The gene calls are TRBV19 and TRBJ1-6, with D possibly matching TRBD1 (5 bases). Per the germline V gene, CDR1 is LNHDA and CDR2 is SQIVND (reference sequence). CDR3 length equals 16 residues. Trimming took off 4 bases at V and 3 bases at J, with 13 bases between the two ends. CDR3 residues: CASSRQFLNYNSPLHF. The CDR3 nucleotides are TGTGCCAGTAGTAGACAGTTTCTCAACTATAATTCACCCCTCCACTTT. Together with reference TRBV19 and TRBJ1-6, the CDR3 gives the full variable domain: DGGITQSPKYLFRKEGQNVTLSCEQNLNHDAMYWYRQDPGQGLRLIYYSQIVNDFQKGDIAEGYSVSREKKESFPLTVTSAQKNPTAFYLCASSRQFLNYNSPLHFGNGTRLTVT.

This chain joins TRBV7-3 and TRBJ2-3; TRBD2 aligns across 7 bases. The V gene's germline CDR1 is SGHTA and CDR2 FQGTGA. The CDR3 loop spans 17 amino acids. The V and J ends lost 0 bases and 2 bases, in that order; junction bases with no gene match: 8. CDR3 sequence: CASSLTIGLGSTDTQYF. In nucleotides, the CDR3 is TGTGCCAGCAGCTTAACGATAGGACTAGGATCCACAGATACGCAGTATTTT.

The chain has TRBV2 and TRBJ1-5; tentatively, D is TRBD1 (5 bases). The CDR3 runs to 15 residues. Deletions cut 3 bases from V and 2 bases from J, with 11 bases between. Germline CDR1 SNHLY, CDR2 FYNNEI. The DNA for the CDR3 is TGTGCCAGCAGTGATCAGGGCCAACGCAATCAGCCCCAGCATTTT. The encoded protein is CASSDQGQRNQPQHF.

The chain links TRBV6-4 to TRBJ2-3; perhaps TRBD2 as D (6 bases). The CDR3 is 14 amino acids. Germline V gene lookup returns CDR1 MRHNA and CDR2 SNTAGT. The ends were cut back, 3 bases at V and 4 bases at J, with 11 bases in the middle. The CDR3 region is CASSEREYADTQYF. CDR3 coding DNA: TGTGCCAGCAGTGAGCGGGAATACGCAGATACGCAGTATTTT.

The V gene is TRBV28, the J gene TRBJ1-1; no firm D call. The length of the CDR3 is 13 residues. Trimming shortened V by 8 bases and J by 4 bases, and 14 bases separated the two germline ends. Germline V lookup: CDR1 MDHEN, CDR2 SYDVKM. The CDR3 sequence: CASLRTLSTEAFF. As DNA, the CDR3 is TGTGCCAGCCTAAGGACGTTAAGCACTGAAGCTTTCTTT.

In nucleotides, the CDR3 is TGCAGTGCCGACAGGGACACTGAAGCTTTCTTT. Translating it yields CSADRDTEAFF. The chain joins TRBV20-1 to TRBJ1-1, with TRBD1 identical over 7 bases. The germline V gene has CDR1 DFQATT and CDR2 SNEGSKA (reference sequence). The J segment lost 3 bases and the V segment lost 6 bases, leaving 1 base of the junction unmatched. This CDR3 spans 11 amino acids.